The 29 T cell receptor beta chains below come from one sample, sequenced in a study of memory CD4+ T cells and cytomegalovirus serostatus. TCRdb's table, derived via immunoSEQ multiplex PCR, lists solely in-frame clones and lacks some. The sample has tens of thousands of clones, approximately 82% seen once; the top ten hold 0.5%. The sort gate was single viable CD3+CD4+CD8-CD45RO+ cells for memory CD4+ T cells. The sequencing sample was made of memory CD4+ T cells from blood. These receptors all stem from an adult in good health and CMV-seronegative. Some clones in this sample may be carry-over from other donors' samples.

V is TRBV9 and J is TRBJ1-1, with D uncertain. Trimming stripped 0 bases from V and 9 bases from J, with 12 bases between. The CDR3 runs 13 residues. Per germline, CDR1 SGDLS and CDR2 YYNGEE. CDR3 in amino acids: CASSVANRGKAFF. CDR3 DNA sequence: TGTGCCAGCAGCGTAGCCAACCGGGGAAAAGCTTTCTTT.

In DNA, the CDR3 is TGTGCCAGCAGCTTGGAAGACGGCGATACGCAGTATTTT. Translating it yields CASSLEDGDTQYF. V usage is TRBV5-4 and J usage is TRBJ2-3; D is unclear. The CDR3 contains 13 residues. The V gene lost 0 bases and the J gene lost 6 bases, with 8 bases spanning the gap. Germline-derived CDR1 and CDR2 are SGHNT and YYREEE (reference sequence). Filled out from reference TRBV5-4 and TRBJ2-3, the complete variable domain reads ETGVTQSPTHLIKTRGQQVTLRCSSQSGHNTVSWYQQALGQGPQFIFQYYREEENGRGNFPPRFSGLQFPNYSSELNVNALELDDSALYLCASSLEDGDTQYFGPGTRLTVL.

The genes are TRBV9 and TRBJ1-4, with D perhaps TRBD1 (5 bases). The ends were cut back, 2 bases at V and 1 base at J, with 12 bases in the middle. CDR3 length: 16 residues. From germline, CDR1 is SGDLS and CDR2 YYNGEE. DNA of the CDR3: TGTGCCAGCAGCGTCGGGGGGGGGAAAACTAATGAAAAACTGTTTTTT. This translates into CASSVGGGKTNEKLFF.

This clone was counted a single time. DNA of the CDR3: TGTGCCAGCACTCACCCCCAGCGTGACACAGATACGCAGTATTTT. Amino acid sequence: CASTHPQRDTDTQYF. The chain links TRBV25-1 to TRBJ2-3, with D hard to call. Germline CDR1 reads MGHDK; CDR2 reads SYGVNS. The CDR3 length is 15 residues. Trimming shortened V by 7 bases and J by 2 bases, and 16 bases separated the two germline ends.

V gene TRBV11-2 combines with J gene TRBJ1-2, with 11 bases aligning to TRBD1. Germline CDR1 is SGHAT and CDR2 is FQNNGV. After removal of 4 bases from V and 7 bases from J, the junction contained 8 bases not matched to a gene. CDR3 size: 15 residues. CDR3 in amino acids: CASSSKPGTGGGYTF. CDR3 nucleotides: TGTGCCAGCAGCTCAAAACCCGGGACAGGGGGTGGCTACACCTTC.

The J gene is TRBJ2-1, the V gene TRBV27; 12 bases agree with TRBD2. Germline CDR1 is MNHEY and CDR2 is SMNVEV (reference sequence). The junction had 7 bases not matched to a gene; V was cut back by 4 bases and J by 6 bases. This CDR3 has 16 amino acids. CDR3 amino acids: CASSSRTSGRINEQFF. In DNA, the CDR3 is TGTGCCAGCAGTTCACGTACTAGCGGGAGGATCAATGAGCAGTTCTTC.

The chain recombines TRBV15 with TRBJ2-7; TRBD2 is a possible D gene (5 bases). The CDR3 consists of 14 residues. The germline V gene has CDR1 LNHNV and CDR2 YYDKDF (reference sequence). V was shortened by 3 bases and J by 4 bases, with 13 bases between the two germline ends. The CDR3 DNA reads TGTGCCACCAGCAGCCGGGAACTAGGGTACGAGCAGTACTTC. It yields the protein CATSSRELGYEQYF.

The chain has TRBV28 and TRBJ2-2, with D possibly being TRBD1 (6 bases). This CDR3 region has 15 residues. The V end was cut by 6 bases, the J end by 6 bases, with 17 bases between. Germline CDR1 reads MDHEN; CDR2 reads SYDVKM. CDR3 amino acids: CASSNTGNLAGELFF. The CDR3 region has the DNA TGTGCCAGCAGCAACACAGGGAACCTCGCCGGGGAGCTGTTTTTT.

The chain joins TRBV29-1 to TRBJ2-7; D not resolved. Trimming removed 5 bases at V and 3 bases at J, with 8 bases between. The CDR3 has 11 amino acids. CDR1 and CDR2 (germline): SQVTM, ANQGSEA. The DNA for the CDR3 is TGCAGCGTTCTGGGTAGCTACGAGCAGTACTTC. Protein: CSVLGSYEQYF.

The chain carries TRBV6-6 and TRBJ2-5; tentatively, D is TRBD1 or TRBD2 (5 bases each). Trimming stripped 6 bases from V and 5 bases from J, with 16 bases between. The germline V gene has CDR1 MNHNY and CDR2 SVGAGI (reference sequence). The CDR3 has 14 residues. The CDR3 sequence is CASSPGTTRETQYF. The CDR3, as DNA: TGTGCCAGCAGCCCCGGGACGACCAGGGAGACCCAGTACTTC.

J is TRBJ2-3 and V is TRBV7-3; TRBD1 agrees at 8 bases. This CDR3 has 15 residues. Germline V gene sequence: CDR1 SGHTA, CDR2 FQGTGA. V was pared by 1 base and J by 5 bases, with 5 bases of the junction left unmatched. The CDR3 sequence: CASSLRPGGLDTQYF. CDR3 DNA: TGTGCCAGCAGCTTAAGGCCAGGGGGCTTAGATACGCAGTATTTT.

V gene TRBV9 combines with J gene TRBJ2-5; the D is unclear. CDR3 length: 14 amino acids. V lost 0 bases, J lost 4 bases, and 10 bases lay in between. The germline CDR1 and CDR2 sequences are SGDLS and YYNGEE. CDR3 region: CASSVAPMGETQYF. The CDR3 DNA reads as TGTGCCAGCAGCGTAGCCCCTATGGGAGAGACCCAGTACTTC.

V and J are TRBV7-9 and TRBJ2-7; no clear D. Germline CDR1 and CDR2: SEHNR and FQNEAQ (reference sequence). The CDR3 is 11 residues long. Trimming shortened V by 4 bases and J by 4 bases, and 5 bases separated the two germline ends. This chain's CDR3 is CASSSRYEQYF. The DNA for the CDR3 is TGTGCCAGCAGCTCGCGGTACGAGCAGTACTTC.

The chain links TRBV2 to TRBJ1-6, with D perhaps TRBD1 (5 bases). V was shortened by 9 bases and J by 5 bases, with 14 bases between the two germline ends. CDR1 and CDR2 (germline): SNHLY, FYNNEI. This CDR3 region has 14 residues. The CDR3 here is CARSGTANNSPLHF. The CDR3 region has the DNA TGTGCCAGGTCCGGGACCGCGAATAATTCACCCCTCCACTTT.

The rearrangement uses TRBV28 and TRBJ2-7; D perhaps matches TRBD2 (5 bases). Per the germline V gene, CDR1 is MDHEN and CDR2 is SYDVKM. Trimming took off 2 bases at V and 6 bases at J, with 14 bases between the two ends. The CDR3 consists of 14 residues. The CDR3 is CASSLPSRKGEQYF. The DNA of the CDR3 is TGTGCCAGCAGTTTACCTAGCCGGAAGGGCGAGCAGTACTTC. Combining the CDR3 with reference TRBV28 and TRBJ2-7 gives the whole variable domain DVKVTQSSRYLVKRTGEKVFLECVQDMDHENMFWYRQDPGLGLRLIYFSYDVKMKEKGDIPEGYSVSREKKERFSLILESASTNQTSMYLCASSLPSRKGEQYFGPGTRLTVT.

The V and J genes are TRBV7-3 and TRBJ2-5, with D possibly TRBD2 on 5 matching bases. V lost 1 base, J lost 4 bases, and 13 bases lay in between. The CDR3 runs to 15 residues. Germline-derived CDR1 and CDR2 are SGHTA and FQGTGA. CDR3 sequence (DNA): TGTGCCAGCAGCTTAAGTGGGAGACCGGGAGAGACCCAGTACTTC. This translates into CASSLSGRPGETQYF.

J is TRBJ2-5 and V is TRBV5-1; D perhaps matches TRBD2 (7 bases). This CDR3 has 17 residues. The germline V gene encodes CDR1 SGHRS and CDR2 YFSETQ. Trimming shortened V by 4 bases and J by 0 bases, and 19 bases separated the two germline ends. The CDR3 DNA follows: TGCGCCAGCAGCCCCTCAAGGGGGGGAGGCAACCAAGAGACCCAGTACTTC. Its translation: CASSPSRGGGNQETQYF. Full variable domain (remainder filled in from reference TRBV5-1 and TRBJ2-5): KAGVTQTPRYLIKTRGQQVTLSCSPISGHRSVSWYQQTPGQGLQFLFEYFSETQRNKGNFPGRFSGRQFSNSRSEMNVSTLELGDSALYLCASSPSRGGGNQETQYFGPGTRLLVL.

The V and J genes are TRBV4-1 and TRBJ2-7, with 8 bases fitting TRBD1. V shed 5 bases, J shed 2 bases, and the junction held 5 bases outside the gene matches. Germline V gene data show CDR1 as MGHRA and CDR2 as YSYEKL. The CDR3 spans 14 residues. The CDR3, as DNA: TGCGCCAGCAGCAGTCGGACAGGGACCTACGAGCAGTACTTC. Translation: CASSSRTGTYEQYF.

CDR3 sequence (DNA): TGTGCCAGCAGTCCGAACACAGGCATGAATGATAAAGCTTTCTTT. It translates to CASSPNTGMNDKAFF. The J gene is TRBJ1-1, the V gene TRBV28; a possible D gene is TRBD1 (5 bases). Germline V CDR1 and CDR2: MDHEN, SYDVKM. The CDR3 extends over 15 amino acids. The V end lost 5 bases, the J end lost 9 bases, and 22 bases lay between the germline ends. Full variable domain (rest looked up from reference TRBV28 and TRBJ1-1): DVKVTQSSRYLVKRTGEKVFLECVQDMDHENMFWYRQDPGLGLRLIYFSYDVKMKEKGDIPEGYSVSREKKERFSLILESASTNQTSMYLCASSPNTGMNDKAFFGQGTRLTVV.

This clone has only one observation. J is TRBJ2-3 and V is TRBV2; unclear D gene. Between the trimmed V and J ends, which lost 7 bases and 1 base, there was a span of 6 bases. Germline V gene sequence: CDR1 SNHLY, CDR2 FYNNEI. The CDR3 runs to 12 residues. The CDR3 sequence: CASMFGTDTQYF. The CDR3 coding sequence is TGTGCCAGCATGTTCGGCACAGATACGCAGTATTTT.

The CDR3 spells CASSTGGLGEQYF. DNA for the CDR3: TGTGCCAGCAGTACAGGGGGGTTGGGCGAGCAGTACTTC. The chain joins TRBV2 to TRBJ2-7; TRBD1 agrees at 8 bases. CDR1 SNHLY and CDR2 FYNNEI come from the germline V gene. CDR3 length: 13 amino acids. Trimming removed 5 bases from V and 6 bases from J; junction bases left unmatched: 6.

This clone was seen a handful of times. The chain employs TRBV5-1 and TRBJ2-2, with 8 bases identical to TRBD2. There are 15 residues in the CDR3. V trimming: 0 bases; J trimming: 4 bases; junction bases outside the gene matches: 2. Germline loops: CDR1 SGHRS, CDR2 YFSETQ. The CDR3 DNA follows: TGCGCCAGCAGCTTGGCAACTAGCGGCACCGGGGAGCTGTTTTTT. Amino acid sequence: CASSLATSGTGELFF.

This chain connects TRBV7-2 to TRBJ1-6, with D perhaps TRBD1 (6 bases). This CDR3 is built from 14 residues. The V end was cut by 5 bases, the J end by 10 bases, with 15 bases between. Germline CDR1 SGHTA, CDR2 FQGNSA. The CDR3 reads CASSLQPTGSPLHF. CDR3 nucleotide sequence: TGTGCCAGCAGCCTACAACCGACAGGCTCACCCCTCCACTTT.

This sequence joins TRBV27 and TRBJ2-6; TRBD1 or TRBD2 may be the D gene (5 bases each). CDR1 and CDR2 (germline): MNHEY, SMNVEV (reference sequence). V was shortened by 1 base and J by 4 bases, with 8 bases between the two germline ends. This CDR3 is 15 amino acids long. CDR3: CASSLWGSGANVLTF. In nucleotides, the CDR3 is TGTGCCAGCAGTTTATGGGGGTCAGGGGCCAACGTCCTGACTTTC.

V gene TRBV5-1 combines with J gene TRBJ1-1; D ambiguous. CDR3 length: 14 residues. Trimming left V 4 bases short and J 1 base short, with 11 bases between. Per germline, CDR1 SGHRS and CDR2 YFSETQ. This CDR3 reads CASSHQASNTEAFF. CDR3 in DNA: TGCGCCAGCAGCCATCAGGCTTCGAACACTGAAGCTTTCTTT.

This chain links TRBV5-1 with TRBJ2-7; TRBD2 matches at 7 bases. Germline CDR1 reads SGHRS; CDR2 reads YFSETQ. V gave up 1 base and J gave up 0 bases; unmatched junction bases: 22. CDR3 length equals 21 residues. CDR3 DNA: TGCGCCAGCAGCTTGATGTCCGACGGCTTTGATAGCGGGTTTAGCTCCTACGAGCAGTACTTC. Translation: CASSLMSDGFDSGFSSYEQYF.

The chain carries TRBV19 and TRBJ1-1; TRBD1 is a possible D gene (6 bases). V dropped 0 bases and J dropped 11 bases, with 10 bases sitting between them. Germline V CDR1 and CDR2: LNHDA, SQIVND (reference sequence). This CDR3 is 12 amino acids long. The CDR3 loop is CASSIEGGWAFF. CDR3 nucleotide sequence: TGTGCCAGTAGTATAGAAGGGGGTTGGGCTTTCTTT.

The V call is TRBV11-1, the J call TRBJ2-1, with 9 bases aligning to TRBD2. Trimming at V came to 1 base and at J to 9 bases, leaving 10 bases not matched to a gene. CDR1 is SGHAT, CDR2 FQDESV, per germline (reference sequence). The CDR3 covers 16 residues. CDR3 residues: CASSLEGSGRVREQFF. The CDR3, as DNA: TGTGCCAGCAGCTTAGAGGGTAGCGGGAGAGTACGTGAGCAGTTCTTC.

The chain links TRBV5-1 to TRBJ2-7; D remains unclear. Between the trimmed V and J ends, which lost 4 bases and 3 bases, there was a span of 11 bases. The CDR3 consists of 13 residues. Germline V gene lookup returns CDR1 SGHRS and CDR2 YFSETQ. As DNA, the CDR3 is TGCGCCAGCAGCCGGGCAGATTACTACGAGCAGTACTTC. Its protein is CASSRADYYEQYF.